Presented here are 29 T cell receptor beta chains from one specimen sequenced in a study of metastatic and nonmetastatic thyroid tumors. TCRdb re-clonotyped the PCR reads via MiXCR. The sample lists tens of thousands of clones; roughly 20% were seen once. Until they underwent thyroid surgery, no patient had received any treatment. Sequenced input: blood. The receptors here all came from a female donor with papillary thyroid cancer or a benign thyroid nodule (not recorded which). Some clones in this sample may be carry-over from other donors' samples.

This clone has ten or more counts. The chain links TRBV4-1 to TRBJ2-7; 9 bases are shared with TRBD1. Unmatched junction bases numbered 5, after V lost 5 bases and J lost 3 bases. Germline values: CDR1 MGHRA, CDR2 YSYEKL. The CDR3 runs 14 residues. Here the CDR3 reads CASSYRDRDYEQYF. DNA for the CDR3: TGCGCCAGCAGCTACCGGGACAGGGACTACGAGCAGTACTTC.

Remarks on this clone: At one end, the junction sequence differs from germline, possibly due to a read error. The CDR3 sequence is CASSLKCLAGAGANFLTF. The CDR3, as DNA: TGTGCCAGCAGTTTAAAATGCCTAGCGGGAGCCGGGGCCAACTTCCTGACTTTC. This sequence joins TRBV27 and TRBJ2-6; 10 bases map to TRBD2. The CDR3 contains 18 residues. The germline V gene has CDR1 MNHEY and CDR2 SMNVEV (reference sequence). Drawing the rest from reference TRBV27 and TRBJ2-6, the complete variable domain is EAQVTQNPRYLITVTGKKLTVTCSQNMNHEYMSWYRQDPGLGLRQIYYSMNVEVTDKGDVPEGYKVSRKEKRNFPLILESPSPNQTSLYFCASSLKCLAGAGANFLTFGAGSRLTVL.

Many counts were recorded for this clone. This rearrangement joins TRBV20-1 to TRBJ2-3; TRBD2 matches 10 bases. This CDR3 has 16 amino acids. J lost 3 bases, V lost 2 bases, and 8 bases had no gene match. Per germline, CDR1 DFQATT and CDR2 SNEGSKA (reference sequence). The CDR3: CSARPGLARGTDTQYF. As DNA, the CDR3 is TGCAGTGCTAGACCGGGACTAGCGAGAGGTACAGATACGCAGTATTTT.

This clone was recorded many times. The chain employs TRBV4-1 and TRBJ1-6; tentative D call: TRBD1 (6 bases). The CDR3 totals 15 residues. CDR1 and CDR2 (germline): MGHRA, YSYEKL. The germline V and J ends were trimmed by 1 base and 6 bases, with 10 bases remaining between them. The DNA of the CDR3 is TGCGCCAGCAGCCAAGGCGAACAGGGTAATTCACCCCTCCACTTT. It yields the protein CASSQGEQGNSPLHF.

This clone appeared many times. The junction differs from germline at one of its ends, possibly a read error. The chain links TRBV7-3 to TRBJ2-2; 14 nucleotides line up with TRBD2. This CDR3 has 17 residues. CDR1 is SGHTA, CDR2 FQGTGA, per germline. The CDR3 protein is CASSLTPRLAGGGEPFF. The CDR3 region has the DNA TGTGCCAGCAGCCTGACCCCTCGACTAGCGGGAGGGGGGGAGCCGTTTTTT.

This clone has ten or more counts. V is TRBV5-1 and J is TRBJ2-5; possibly TRBD2 for D (6 bases). V was shortened by 0 bases and J by 3 bases, with 6 bases between the two germline ends. This CDR3 has 13 residues. Germline V gene data show CDR1 as SGHRS and CDR2 as YFSETQ. As DNA, the CDR3 is TGCGCCAGCAGCTTGGGCGGGGAAGAGACCCAGTACTTC. This encodes CASSLGGEETQYF. The full variable domain, with the rest looked up from reference TRBV5-1 and TRBJ2-5, is KAGVTQTPRYLIKTRGQQVTLSCSPISGHRSVSWYQQTPGQGLQFLFEYFSETQRNKGNFPGRFSGRQFSNSRSEMNVSTLELGDSALYLCASSLGGEETQYFGPGTRLLVL.

This clone was detected many times. The V gene is TRBV20-1, the J gene TRBJ1-1; 7 positions match TRBD1. Germline loops: CDR1 DFQATT, CDR2 SNEGSKA (reference sequence). J gave up 5 bases and V 7 bases, and 10 bases lay outside the gene matches. The CDR3 is 13 residues long. CDR3 in amino acids: CSGNRGGVTEAFF. The CDR3 nucleotides are TGCAGTGGCAACAGGGGAGGGGTAACTGAAGCTTTCTTT.

At least ten counts were recorded for this clone. The rearrangement joins TRBV24-1 to TRBJ2-3; possible D gene TRBD2, 6 bases. V was pared by 5 bases and J by 2 bases, with 10 bases between. Germline V CDR1 and CDR2: KGHDR, SFDVKD. The CDR3 is 14 residues long. The CDR3 is CATSVGSHTDTQYF. In DNA, the CDR3 is TGTGCCACCAGTGTCGGGAGCCACACAGATACGCAGTATTTT.

This clone was seen ten or more times. The CDR3 reads CASSTRPADTQYF. CDR3 coding DNA: TGTGCCAGCAGTACACGGCCAGCAGATACGCAGTATTTT. V is TRBV28 and J is TRBJ2-3; D remains ambiguous. With 5 bases removed from V and 4 bases from J, the gap between germline ends came to 10 bases. In germline, CDR1 is MDHEN, CDR2 SYDVKM. The CDR3 length is 13 residues.

This clone was recorded at least ten times. The chain is built from TRBV28 and TRBJ1-5; no firm D call. CDR1 and CDR2 (germline): MDHEN, SYDVKM. This CDR3 contains 16 residues. Trimming cost V 7 bases and J 1 base, with 17 bases left between them. CDR3 bases: TGTGCCAGCACCGAGGGCGGAGGGATAAGCAATCAGCCCCAGCATTTT. Translated: CASTEGGGISNQPQHF.

This clone occurred many times. This chain uses TRBV7-2 with TRBJ1-5, with a possible D match to TRBD1 (6 bases). V gave up 7 bases and J gave up 4 bases, with 11 bases separating them. The CDR3 totals 13 residues. Germline values: CDR1 SGHTA, CDR2 FQGNSA. The CDR3 DNA reads TGTGCCAGCACAATGGACAGAAATCAGCCCCAGCATTTT. It yields the protein CASTMDRNQPQHF.

There are many counts of this clone. The chain joins TRBV11-2 to TRBJ1-5, with no clear D. CDR1 and CDR2 from the germline V gene are SGHAT and FQNNGV. The germline V and J ends were trimmed by 2 bases and 7 bases, with 9 bases remaining between them. The CDR3 runs 13 residues. This CDR3 reads CASSLSVMQPQHF. DNA for the CDR3: TGTGCCAGCAGCTTAAGTGTGATGCAGCCCCAGCATTTT.

This clone was found a few times. The V call is TRBV6-5, the J call TRBJ2-2; D uncertain. Trimming removed 2 bases from V and 5 bases from J, with 9 bases in between. Germline V gives CDR1 MNHEY, CDR2 SVGAGI. The CDR3 is 14 amino acids. The CDR3 DNA reads as TGTGCCAGCAGTTACCCAAGAGAAACCGGGGAGCTGTTTTTT. Encoded protein: CASSYPRETGELFF.

At least ten counts were recorded for this clone. The gene calls are TRBV12-5 and TRBJ1-1; the match to TRBD1 covers 10 bases. The germline CDR1 and CDR2 sequences are LGHNT and FRNRAP. Unmatched junction bases numbered 7, after V lost 4 bases and J lost 8 bases. The CDR3 is made up of 14 amino acids. This CDR3 is CASGSSGQGGEAFF. The CDR3 DNA follows: TGTGCTAGTGGTTCCTCCGGACAGGGGGGGGAAGCTTTCTTT.

This clone was seen many times. This rearrangement joins TRBV18 to TRBJ1-4; 7 bases agree with TRBD1. The junction had 15 bases not matched to a gene; V was cut back by 3 bases and J by 5 bases. The CDR3 length is 18 residues. The germline CDR1 and CDR2 sequences are KGHSH and LQKENI. CDR3 region: CASSPLTPDRSPNEKLFF. CDR3 coding DNA: TGTGCCAGCTCACCGCTCACGCCGGACAGGTCCCCGAATGAAAAACTGTTTTTT.

This clone was counted at least ten times. This CDR3 is CASSPDLTNEKLFF. Written as DNA, the CDR3 is TGTGCCAGCAGCCCGGACCTTACTAATGAAAAACTGTTTTTT. The chain couples TRBV7-9 to TRBJ1-4; D unclear. V dropped 5 bases and J dropped 2 bases, with 9 bases sitting between them. The CDR3 is 14 residues long. CDR1 is SEHNR and CDR2 is FQNEAQ in the germline V gene (reference sequence).

As DNA, the CDR3 is TGTGCCAGCATCCGAACTAGCGTGAGAATTCCAGATACGCAGTATTTT. As protein: CASIRTSVRIPDTQYF. V gene TRBV6-1 combines with J gene TRBJ2-3; 7 positions match TRBD2. The CDR3 consists of 16 residues. V gave up 7 bases and J gave up 4 bases; unmatched junction bases: 14. Germline values: CDR1 MNHNS, CDR2 SASEGT.

This clone appeared many times. This chain connects TRBV19 to TRBJ1-1; D gene ambiguous. This CDR3 comprises 14 residues. V gave up 6 bases and J gave up 1 base, with 12 bases separating them. Germline assignment: CDR1 LNHDA and CDR2 SQIVND (reference sequence). The CDR3 nucleotides read TGTGCCAGTAGGGGAGGGTTGCCGAACACTGAAGCTTTCTTT. Translated, it gives CASRGGLPNTEAFF.

This rearrangement joins TRBV20-1 to TRBJ2-1, with TRBD2 matching over 7 bases. The CDR3 is made up of 16 amino acids. Trimming at V came to 4 bases and at J to 7 bases, leaving 16 bases not matched to a gene. CDR1 is DFQATT and CDR2 is SNEGSKA in the germline V gene (reference sequence). CDR3 in DNA: TGCAGTGCTACTTCCGGGGACTACCGGGAGATAAATGAGCAGTTCTTC. This sequence encodes CSATSGDYREINEQFF.

This clone was found many times. The CDR3 DNA follows: TGTGCCAGCAGTTCCCAGCCTGAAGCTTTCTTT. Protein: CASSSQPEAFF. This rearrangement joins TRBV28 to TRBJ1-1; no clear D gene. The V gene's germline CDR1 is MDHEN and CDR2 SYDVKM. The V gene lost 4 bases and the J gene lost 6 bases, with 6 bases spanning the gap. The CDR3 loop spans 11 amino acids.

This chain links TRBV20-1 with TRBJ1-1; D ambiguous. V was cut by 3 bases and J by 3 bases, with 11 bases left in between. CDR1 DFQATT and CDR2 SNEGSKA come from the germline V gene (reference sequence). The CDR3 totals 13 residues. The CDR3 reads CSASAGGDTEAFF. The CDR3 nucleotides are TGCAGTGCTAGTGCGGGTGGAGACACTGAAGCTTTCTTT.

This clone was detected ten times or more. The chain employs TRBV7-9 and TRBJ1-1; 7 bases align to TRBD1. Trimming at V came to 4 bases and at J to 5 bases, leaving 4 bases not matched to a gene. Germline loops: CDR1 SEHNR, CDR2 FQNEAQ (reference sequence). This CDR3 spans 13 amino acids. In DNA form, the CDR3 reads TGTGCCAGCAGCTCGGGACAGCGGACTGAAGCTTTCTTT. It encodes CASSSGQRTEAFF.

This clone was detected ten times or more. The gene calls are TRBV6-1 and TRBJ1-4; D call uncertain. The CDR3 is 14 amino acids. Trimming removed 7 bases at V and 5 bases at J, with 14 bases between. Germline V lookup: CDR1 MNHNS, CDR2 SASEGT. The CDR3 nucleotides are TGTGCCAGCACCGCCACCTGGGGAAATGAAAAACTGTTTTTT. Protein sequence: CASTATWGNEKLFF.

The chain uses TRBV5-1 and TRBJ1-6; TRBD1 aligns across 12 bases. V lost 2 bases to trimming and J lost 7 bases; unmatched junction nucleotides: 7. CDR1 and CDR2 from the germline V gene are SGHRS and YFSETQ. The CDR3 runs 17 residues. The CDR3 protein is CASSFGTGGRNNSPLHF. The CDR3 nucleotides read TGCGCCAGCAGCTTCGGGACAGGGGGCCGCAACAATTCACCCCTCCACTTT.

V is TRBV6-1 and J is TRBJ2-1; D may be TRBD2 (5 bases). CDR1 and CDR2 (germline): MNHNS, SASEGT. The V gene lost 7 bases and the J gene lost 7 bases, with 23 bases spanning the gap. The CDR3 sequence is 16 residues long. This CDR3 is CASMVDSPEFSNEQFF. The CDR3 nucleotides read TGTGCCAGCATGGTGGACTCCCCGGAATTTTCGAATGAGCAGTTCTTC.

At least ten counts were recorded for this clone. This sequence may be a read error, since a much larger clone differs from it by one base. The chain uses TRBV6-5 and TRBJ2-1; TRBD1 might be the D (6 bases). Looked up from germline, CDR1 is MNHEY and CDR2 is SVGAGI. Trimming left V 4 bases short and J 5 bases short, with 9 bases between. The CDR3 consists of 13 residues. The CDR3 DNA follows: TGTGCCAGCAGTTGTAGACAGGACAATGAGCAGTTCTTC. It yields the protein CASSCRQDNEQFF.

This clone was counted at least ten times. One end of the junction fails to match germline, which may point to a read error. The rearrangement joins TRBV27 to TRBJ1-1; 8 bases match TRBD1. CDR1 and CDR2 (germline): MNHEY, SMNVEV (reference sequence). This CDR3 contains 15 residues. CDR3 residues: CASSNQPGTGSPGLF. Written as DNA, the CDR3 is TGTGCCAGCAGTAACCAACCCGGGACAGGATCCCCGGGATTATTT.

This clone occurred many times. V gene TRBV5-8 combines with J gene TRBJ1-2, with D maybe TRBD1 (6 bases). The CDR3 has 14 residues. Germline V gene sequence: CDR1 SGHTS, CDR2 YDEGEE. V lost 3 bases, J lost 7 bases, and 16 bases lay in between. The chain's CDR3 is CASSSRTRGSGYTF. The CDR3 DNA is TGTGCCAGCAGCTCCCGGACCAGGGGTAGTGGCTACACCTTC.

The table lists this clone with many counts. The rearrangement links TRBV7-2 to TRBJ2-3; D perhaps matches TRBD1 (5 bases). The CDR3 has 15 residues. The germline V and J ends were trimmed by 5 bases and 3 bases, with 15 bases remaining between them. Germline CDR1 is SGHTA and CDR2 is FQGNSA. This CDR3 is CASSRRGLGTDTQYF. The CDR3 DNA follows: TGTGCCAGCAGCCGAAGGGGTTTAGGTACAGATACGCAGTATTTT.